Sequencing of this TCR beta chain was carried out in a study of molecular identifiers for immune sequencing clone quantification. CDR3 length: 12 residues. Trimming pared 3 bases from V and 4 bases from J, leaving 7 bases between. The germline gives CDR1 MDHEN, CDR2 SYDVKM. One entry per CDR3 protein, called by TCRdb with MiXCR from the PCR reads. The table records 35,000 or so distinct CDR3 sequences, about a fifth of them present only once. With regard to this clonotype: Given a much more abundant clone one base away, this may be a read error.

This chain connects TRBV28 to TRBJ2-7; D is undetermined. This TCR was recovered from a human donor in good health. Some libraries in this study had Jurkat cell RNA spiked in. Sequenced sample: naive CD8+ T cells from blood, with Jurkat cell RNA spiked in. The subset denotes: FACS-sorted CD8+CD4-CCR7+CD45RA+ naive T cells. CDR3 in DNA: TGTGCCAGCAGTTTGGGGATTTACGAGCAGTACGTC. Protein sequence: CASSLGIYEQYV.